This TCR beta chain was found in a study of OX40 agonist ivuxolimab in advanced cancers. Background for the entire study: The costimulatory receptor OX40 (CD134) was targeted by ivuxolimab, a fully human IgG2 agonistic monoclonal antibody. Intravenous ivuxolimab was administered to patients every 2 weeks at six dose levels: 0.01, 0.1, 0.3, 1.5, 3 and 10 mg/kg. Of the roughly 52 dose-escalation patients, hepatocellular carcinoma was present in about 20, melanoma in around 15, renal cell carcinoma in 9 and head and neck cancer in 9. A male proportion of approximately 83% and a mean age of approximately 58 years, ranging from about 20 to 85, were recorded for the dose-escalation cohort. Prior anti-PD-1, anti-PD-L1 or anti-CTLA-4 therapy was permitted, and checkpoint inhibitors had been received by roughly two fifths of dose-escalation patients. Partial responses occurred in three dose-escalation patients, of whom one had hepatocellular carcinoma and two had cutaneous melanoma. The point of sequencing TCRbeta in the periphery was to test whether ivuxolimab changed TCR sequence diversity and drove clonal T-cell expansion. The paper reports the monotherapy dose-escalation portion (N = 52 patients) of the phase I ivuxolimab trial. General conclusions and limits of the study: At doses from 0.1 to 3.0 mg/kg, clonal expansion was seen in both CD4+ and CD8+ blood T cells between baseline and week 6. The antigen specificity of the peripheral T cells that underwent clonal expansion was not determined. On average, CD8+ T cells showed more expanded clones than CD4+ T cells after ivuxolimab. Partial responders in the 0.1-3.0 mg/kg groups had among the lowest normalized peripheral clonal expansion, especially among CD8+ T cells. Low levels of normalized T-cell clonal expansion were also seen in some patients who did not respond.

A note on this clone: Its binding antigen is unknown. Base qualities were left out, and no much larger clone turns up one base away.

Patients with a history of autoimmune disease or receiving systemic immunosuppression were excluded from the trial. In every dose cohort, peripheral blood was drawn for TCR sequencing at baseline, cycle 4 day 1, and cycle 7 day 1. Samples came from an open-label, multicenter, first-in-human phase I dose-escalation trial of ivuxolimab. Adults with locally advanced or metastatic head and neck squamous cell, hepatocellular, melanoma or renal cell carcinoma were enrolled in the trial. Before TCR sequencing, CD4+ T cells and CD8+ T cells from peripheral blood were sorted into separate populations. V is pruned by 5 bases and J by 0 bases, leaving 6 bases of the junction without a gene match. Reading from cysteine to phenylalanine, the CDR3 counts 15 amino acids. The DNA shown is the 45-base CDR3, in frame from base 1. CDR1 and CDR2 were assigned from the germline V gene (reference sequence) as MNHEY and SMNVEV.

To sequence the TCRbeta CDR3 region, genomic DNA was isolated from the sorted cells. The immunoSEQ Assay was used for sequencing of TCRbeta CDR3 regions. This is the immuneACCESS table as TCRdb keeps it, with only in-frame sequences that have V and J called. A part of the clones is gone; compared with another copy, unresolved V genes explain less than half, and the rest is unexplained. The sample includes 30,000 or so clones, with 80% to 90% observed a single time. The top ten clones comprise around a third of the sample. The receptor was derived from an adult with an advanced solid tumor such as melanoma, head and neck, liver or kidney cancer. Sequencing used CD4+ or CD8+ T cells sorted from blood, obtained in a trial of the OX40 agonist ivuxolimab. The chain links TRBV27 with TRBJ1-2; 7 bases in the junction line up with TRBD1. The nucleotides are TGTGCCAGCAGTCCCCGACAGGGACCTAACTATGGCTACACCTTC. It encodes CASSPRQGPNYGYTF.